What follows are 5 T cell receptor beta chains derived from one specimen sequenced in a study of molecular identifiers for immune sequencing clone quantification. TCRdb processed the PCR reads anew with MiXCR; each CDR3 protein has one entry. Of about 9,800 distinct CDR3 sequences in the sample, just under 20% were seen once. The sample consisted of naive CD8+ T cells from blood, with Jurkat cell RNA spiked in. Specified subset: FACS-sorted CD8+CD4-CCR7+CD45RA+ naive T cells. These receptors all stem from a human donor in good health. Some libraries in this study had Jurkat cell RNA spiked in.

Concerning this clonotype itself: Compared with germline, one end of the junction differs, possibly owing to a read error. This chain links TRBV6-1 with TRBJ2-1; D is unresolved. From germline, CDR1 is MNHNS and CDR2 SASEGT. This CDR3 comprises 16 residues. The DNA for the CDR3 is TGTGCCAGCAGTGGCCTGACCAGCAGGCACTACAGTGAGCAGTTCTTC. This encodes CASSGLTSRHYSEQFF.

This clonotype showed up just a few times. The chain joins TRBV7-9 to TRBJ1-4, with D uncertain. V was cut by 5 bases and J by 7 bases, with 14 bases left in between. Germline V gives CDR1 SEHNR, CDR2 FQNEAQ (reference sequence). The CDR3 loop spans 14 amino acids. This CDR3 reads CASSPPGRSEKLFF. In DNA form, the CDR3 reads TGTGCCAGCAGCCCACCCGGTCGAAGTGAAAAACTGTTTTTT.

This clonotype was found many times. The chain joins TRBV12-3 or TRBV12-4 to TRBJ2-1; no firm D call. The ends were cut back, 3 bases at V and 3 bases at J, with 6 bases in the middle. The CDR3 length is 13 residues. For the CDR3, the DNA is TGTGCCAGCAGTTTTTGGGACTACAATGAGCAGTTCTTC. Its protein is CASSFWDYNEQFF.

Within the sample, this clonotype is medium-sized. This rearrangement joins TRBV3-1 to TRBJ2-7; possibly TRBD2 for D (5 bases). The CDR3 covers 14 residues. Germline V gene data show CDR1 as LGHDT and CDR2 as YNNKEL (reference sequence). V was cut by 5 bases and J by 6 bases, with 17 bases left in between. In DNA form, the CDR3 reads TGTGCCAGCAGCTACGGAACTAGAGACGGCGAGCAGTACTTC. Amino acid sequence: CASSYGTRDGEQYF.

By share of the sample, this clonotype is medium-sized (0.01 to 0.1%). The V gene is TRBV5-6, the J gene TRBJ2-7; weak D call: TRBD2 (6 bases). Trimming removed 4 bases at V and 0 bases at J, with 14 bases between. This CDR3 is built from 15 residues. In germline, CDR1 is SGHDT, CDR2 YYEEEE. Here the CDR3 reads CASSPGEAGSYEQYF. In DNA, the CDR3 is TGTGCCAGCAGCCCGGGCGAAGCGGGCTCCTACGAGCAGTACTTC.